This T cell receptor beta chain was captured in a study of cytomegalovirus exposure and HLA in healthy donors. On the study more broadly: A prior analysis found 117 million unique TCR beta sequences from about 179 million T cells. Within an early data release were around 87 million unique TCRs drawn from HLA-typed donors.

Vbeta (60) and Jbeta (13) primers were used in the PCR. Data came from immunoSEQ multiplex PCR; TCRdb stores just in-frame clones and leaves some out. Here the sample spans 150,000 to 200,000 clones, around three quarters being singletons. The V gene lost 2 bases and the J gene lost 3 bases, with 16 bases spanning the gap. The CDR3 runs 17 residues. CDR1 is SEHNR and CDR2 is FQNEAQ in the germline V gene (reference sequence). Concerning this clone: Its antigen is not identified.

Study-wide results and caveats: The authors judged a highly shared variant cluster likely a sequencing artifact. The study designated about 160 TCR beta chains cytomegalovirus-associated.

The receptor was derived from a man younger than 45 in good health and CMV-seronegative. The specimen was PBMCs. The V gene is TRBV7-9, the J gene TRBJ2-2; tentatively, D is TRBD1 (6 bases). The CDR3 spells CASSLSPGTSYTGELFF. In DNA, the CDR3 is TGTGCCAGCAGCTTATCACCCGGGACATCCTACACCGGGGAGCTGTTTTTT.